The 13 T cell receptor beta chains reported below all come from one sample, sequenced in a study of T-cell memory formation after mild COVID-19. In TCRdb, the 5' RACE reads were re-called with MiXCR into one record per CDR3 protein. Of 350,000 or so distinct CDR3 sequences in the sample, 10% to 15% were seen once. Sequencing was performed on PBMCs or a T cell subset sorted from them (not recorded which). The receptors here all came from a man younger than 35 who had mild COVID-19 (a few samples of this study predate the infection). Cell type and time point are not known.

In DNA form, the CDR3 reads TGCGCCAGCAGCCAACCGGGGATGAGGTACACCGGGGAGCTGTTTTTT. Amino acids: CASSQPGMRYTGELFF. V and J are TRBV4-3 and TRBJ2-2; D perhaps matches TRBD2 (5 bases). The CDR3 is made up of 16 amino acids. Looked up from germline, CDR1 is LGHNA and CDR2 is YSLEER. V lost 2 bases, J lost 3 bases, and 13 bases lay in between.

This clonotype was seen at least ten times. The chain carries TRBV6-5 and TRBJ2-3; 13 bases align to TRBD2. V shed 5 bases, J shed 5 bases, and the junction held 7 bases outside the gene matches. Per germline, CDR1 MNHEY and CDR2 SVGAGI. This CDR3 is 16 amino acids long. CDR3 sequence: CASSRPGLAGVDTQYF. The CDR3 DNA reads as TGTGCCAGCAGTCGGCCCGGACTAGCGGGGGTAGATACGCAGTATTTT.

This clonotype was observed a few times. This chain links TRBV24-1 with TRBJ2-1, with TRBD2 as a possible D gene (5 bases). This CDR3 contains 15 residues. Germline-derived CDR1 and CDR2 are KGHDR and SFDVKD. Trimming cost V 3 bases and J 7 bases, with 15 bases left between them. CDR3 nucleotides: TGTGCCACCAGTGATGCGGGTTCAGGAAGGAATGAGCAGTTCTTC. Translating it yields CATSDAGSGRNEQFF.

This rearrangement joins TRBV4-1 to TRBJ2-7; D ambiguous. V was clipped by 3 bases and J by 1 base, with 13 bases between them. The CDR3 has 15 residues. CDR1 and CDR2 (germline): MGHRA, YSYEKL. CDR3 residues: CASSHPPVGSYEQYF. CDR3 DNA: TGCGCCAGCAGCCACCCCCCGGTGGGGTCCTACGAGCAGTACTTC.

This clonotype was counted a few times. J is TRBJ2-3 and V is TRBV3-1, with no clear D. The V end was cut by 4 bases, the J end by 4 bases, with 12 bases between. The germline gives CDR1 LGHDT, CDR2 YNNKEL (reference sequence). The CDR3 totals 14 residues. CDR3 in amino acids: CASSPRSDPDTQYF. Written as DNA, the CDR3 is TGTGCCAGCAGCCCCCGGTCAGATCCAGATACGCAGTATTTT.

V usage is TRBV20-1 and J usage is TRBJ2-3; D gene ambiguous. Germline V gene lookup returns CDR1 DFQATT and CDR2 SNEGSKA (reference sequence). This CDR3 contains 14 residues. V was trimmed by 6 bases and J by 4 bases, leaving 17 bases between them. CDR3 residues: CSARLGGWADTQYF. The CDR3 nucleotides are TGCAGTGCCAGGCTGGGCGGTTGGGCAGATACGCAGTATTTT.

The V call is TRBV7-6, the J call TRBJ2-2, with TRBD2 as a possible D gene (7 bases). CDR1 SGHVS and CDR2 FNYEAQ come from the germline V gene. V lost 5 bases to trimming and J lost 5 bases, with 21 bases between them. The CDR3 runs 17 residues. The CDR3 loop reads CASSPLRAGEGTGELFF. The DNA of the CDR3 is TGTGCCAGCAGCCCCCTCAGGGCAGGGGAGGGTACCGGGGAGCTGTTTTTT.

The chain joins TRBV7-8 to TRBJ2-1; 7 bases line up with TRBD2. Trimming took 4 bases from V and 2 from J; bases not matched to a gene: 14. Germline-derived CDR1 and CDR2 are SGHVS and FQNEAQ. This CDR3 has 18 amino acids. The CDR3 coding sequence is TGTGCCAGCAGCTCCCGGACCCGGGGGGACCAAGCCTACAATGAGCAGTTCTTC. This translates into CASSSRTRGDQAYNEQFF.

The V call is TRBV29-1, the J call TRBJ2-1; D remains unclear. Germline values: CDR1 SQVTM, CDR2 ANQGSEA. V dropped 2 bases and J dropped 0 bases, with 8 bases sitting between them. The length of the CDR3 is 14 residues. CDR3 in amino acids: CSVERVDSYNEQFF. Written as DNA, the CDR3 is TGCAGCGTTGAAAGGGTGGACTCCTACAATGAGCAGTTCTTC.

This clonotype was observed many times. For the CDR3, the DNA is TGTGCCAGCTCACAGGCCGGGACAGGGTTTCGGAACACTGAAGCTTTCTTT. Encoded protein: CASSQAGTGFRNTEAFF. J is TRBJ1-1 and V is TRBV18; 9 positions match TRBD1. The CDR3 is 17 residues long. Trimming cost V 4 bases and J 1 base; bases outside gene matches: 10. Per germline, CDR1 KGHSH and CDR2 LQKENI.

The rearrangement joins TRBV28 to TRBJ2-3; 8 bases agree with TRBD2. The CDR3 is made up of 16 amino acids. CDR1 and CDR2 from the germline V gene are MDHEN and SYDVKM. V was clipped by 5 bases and J by 1 base; unmatched bases: 8. CDR3 loop: CASSRSGGRGTDTQYF. The CDR3 DNA sequence: TGTGCCAGCAGTCGCAGCGGGGGCAGGGGCACAGATACGCAGTATTTT.

This sequence joins TRBV20-1 and TRBJ2-4; D is unresolved. V was pared by 7 bases and J by 0 bases, with 10 bases between. This CDR3 contains 13 residues. Germline V lookup: CDR1 DFQATT, CDR2 SNEGSKA (reference sequence). Here the CDR3 reads CSGIGSAKNIQYF. CDR3 in DNA: TGCAGTGGCATTGGGTCAGCCAAAAACATTCAGTACTTC.

The J gene is TRBJ2-4, the V gene TRBV6-2 or TRBV6-3; 8 bases are a match to TRBD1. Germline CDR1 MNHEY, CDR2 SVGEGT. CDR3 size: 16 residues. Unmatched junction bases numbered 13, after V lost 8 bases and J lost 4 bases. The DNA for the CDR3 is TGTGCCAGCGGAGGGGGACAGGCGAACCCTAAAAACATTCAGTACTTC. It translates to CASGGGQANPKNIQYF.